This T cell receptor (beta chain) was recorded in a study of cytomegalovirus exposure and HLA in healthy donors. Study in general: An early data release held tens of millions of unique TCRs from HLA-typed donors. Within the Caucasian-associated ancestry cluster were under 85% of the roughly 400 genotyped donors.

Findings and caveats of the study: In a later analysis, most CMV-associated TCR beta chains appeared HLA-restricted.

Worth noting for this clone: The antigen remains undetermined.

Use of 60 Vbeta and 13 Jbeta primers characterized the PCR. Sequenced by immunoSEQ multiplex PCR; TCRdb stores in-frame clones only, minus some. The sample has 100,000 to 120,000 clones, approximately 82% seen once; the top ten hold around an eighth. The origin of this receptor is a man aged 25 to 40 in good health and CMV-seropositive. Sequences were obtained from PBMCs.

CDR3 DNA: TGTGCCAGCAGCCCTCTCCCCGGCCAGGTCGTCACAGATACGCAGTATTTT. Protein: CASSPLPGQVVTDTQYF. The chain uses TRBV7-8 and TRBJ2-3; no firm D call. The length of the CDR3 is 17 residues. Germline assignment: CDR1 SGHVS and CDR2 FQNEAQ. Trimming took off 5 bases at V and 2 bases at J, with 20 bases between the two ends.